The present T cell receptor beta chain was sequenced within a study of T cell repertoires in cytomegalovirus infection. From the reads, TCRdb called clonotypes with MiXCR, one entry per CDR3 protein. The sample gives just under 500,000 distinct CDR3 sequences, more than 30% of which show up once; about a sixth is in the top ten. This clonotype was found a few times. The antigen is undetermined. Trimming left V 3 bases short and J 4 bases short, with 12 bases between. CDR1 and CDR2 (germline): DFQATT, SNEGSKA (reference sequence). CDR3 length: 14 amino acids. The source is a human donor in good health (CMV status not recorded). Some clones in this sample may be carry-over from other donors' samples. This chain links TRBV20-1 with TRBJ2-2; perhaps TRBD2 as D (6 bases). Material: cultured PBMCs, obtained from culture after CMV antigen stimulation. CDR3 in amino acids: CSASGGPGTGELFF. The CDR3 DNA sequence: TGCAGTGCTAGTGGAGGGCCGGGCACCGGGGAGCTGTTTTTT.